This TCR beta chain was sequenced for a study of pediatric ulcerative colitis. Findings and caveats of the study: Acute severe colitis showed lower rectal diversity from clonal expansions.

The rectum was sampled with one to two pinch biopsies at colonoscopy. As regards this clone: The antigen is undetermined.

The CDR3 spans 11 residues. V lost 3 bases and J 4 bases, leaving 3 bases between the germline ends. Germline assignment: CDR1 SGDLS and CDR2 YYNGEE. Generated by immunoSEQ multiplex PCR, the TCRdb table keeps only in-frame clones and is missing some. The data contain some 25,000 clones, roughly 70% of them seen just once; the ten biggest clones take up over 6%. This clonotype was sampled from a boy aged 5-17 years with severe ulcerative colitis. Sequencing was done on a sample of gut tissue. V is TRBV9 and J is TRBJ2-3; D is undetermined. Here the CDR3 reads CASSASDTQYF. CDR3 DNA sequence: TGTGCCAGCAGCGCATCAGATACGCAGTATTTT.